These 18 T cell receptor beta chains were sequenced from one sample in a study of blood T cell repertoires in COVID-19. TCRdb keeps only in-frame clones here, not all; method: immunoSEQ multiplex PCR. Of 400,000 to 500,000 clones in the sample, roughly 90% were seen once. The sequenced sample was PBMCs or T cells enriched from blood (not recorded which). The receptors were gathered from a woman between 40 and 50 years old who had recovered from COVID-19.

This clone was picked up a small number of times. The chain has TRBV6-1 and TRBJ2-1; D remains unclear. The V and J ends lost 2 bases and 0 bases respectively, with 11 bases between them. The V gene's germline CDR1 is MNHNS and CDR2 SASEGT. The CDR3 loop spans 16 amino acids. The CDR3 here is CASSEMGTLSYNEQFF. As DNA, the CDR3 is TGTGCCAGCAGTGAAATGGGCACCCTCTCCTACAATGAGCAGTTCTTC.

The chain couples TRBV12-3 or TRBV12-4 to TRBJ1-1; the D is unclear. V was cut by 2 bases and J by 6 bases, with 7 bases left in between. The CDR3 covers 12 residues. The CDR3 nucleotides are TGTGCCAGCAGTTTAAATTCCGCTGAAGCTTTCTTT. Its translation: CASSLNSAEAFF.

V gene TRBV7-9 combines with J gene TRBJ1-2; TRBD1 matches 8 bases. CDR3 length equals 16 residues. The trim removed 2 bases at V and 6 bases at J, leaving 11 bases unmatched. The germline CDR1 and CDR2 sequences are SEHNR and FQNEAQ (reference sequence). CDR3 nucleotides: TGTGCCAGCAGCTTATCACTGGGCAGGGGGCGCGATGGCTACACCTTC. Protein product: CASSLSLGRGRDGYTF.

The chain links TRBV30 to TRBJ2-7; 8 bases match TRBD2. The CDR3 runs 13 residues. Germline CDR1 reads GTSNPN; CDR2 reads SVGIG (reference sequence). The junction had 4 bases not matched to a gene; V was cut back by 6 bases and J by 0 bases. The CDR3 here is CACSGTSSYEQYF. The CDR3 DNA reads as TGTGCCTGTAGCGGGACGAGCTCCTACGAGCAGTACTTC.

This clone showed up just a few times. CDR3 sequence reads: CASSQETATNYGYTF. Written as DNA, the CDR3 is TGCGCCAGCAGCCAGGAGACAGCTACTAACTATGGCTACACCTTC. This rearrangement joins TRBV4-1 to TRBJ1-2, with D possibly matching TRBD1 (5 bases). The CDR3 runs 15 residues. Germline CDR1 MGHRA, CDR2 YSYEKL. Between the trimmed V and J ends, which lost 3 bases and 0 bases, there was a span of 11 bases.

This chain connects TRBV6-2 or TRBV6-3 to TRBJ2-5; 8 nucleotides agree with TRBD1. The germline CDR1 and CDR2 sequences are MNHEY and SVGEGT. The CDR3 consists of 16 residues. The trim removed 6 bases at V and 2 bases at J, leaving 11 bases unmatched. CDR3 coding DNA: TGTGCCAGCAGCCCCAGACAGGGGACCCTTCAAGAGACCCAGTACTTC. It is translated as CASSPRQGTLQETQYF.

The V gene is TRBV5-5, the J gene TRBJ1-1; D is unresolved. Trimming stripped 4 bases from V and 3 bases from J, with 16 bases between. CDR3 length: 15 residues. Germline loops: CDR1 SGHKS, CDR2 YYEKEE (reference sequence). CDR3 in amino acids: CASSTLGPGDTEAFF. The DNA of the CDR3 is TGTGCCAGCAGCACCTTAGGCCCCGGGGACACTGAAGCTTTCTTT.

This clone was observed a single time. V and J are TRBV18 and TRBJ2-7; 8 nucleotides line up with TRBD2. Germline CDR1 and CDR2: KGHSH and LQKENI. This CDR3 spans 19 amino acids. The V segment lost 3 bases and the J segment 0 bases; nucleotides outside the gene matches: 16. CDR3 residues: CASSPGYVLAGLNSYEQYF. As DNA, the CDR3 is TGTGCCAGCTCACCGGGCTATGTGCTAGCGGGCCTCAACTCCTACGAGCAGTACTTC.

The chain has TRBV27 and TRBJ1-1, with 8 bases lining up with TRBD1. V shed 8 bases and J 5 bases; nucleotides not matched to a gene: 7. The germline V gene has CDR1 MNHEY and CDR2 SMNVEV (reference sequence). The CDR3 has 13 amino acids. As DNA, the CDR3 is TGTGCCAGCGGGCTGACAGGGGTGACTGAAGCTTTCTTT. Translating gives CASGLTGVTEAFF.

This chain joins TRBV28 and TRBJ2-7, with D uncertain. This CDR3 has 13 amino acids. Per the germline V gene, CDR1 is MDHEN and CDR2 is SYDVKM. V shed 5 bases and J shed 0 bases, with 8 bases lying between them. CDR3 DNA sequence: TGTGCCAGCAGTCCCCCGAGCTCCTACGAGCAGTACTTC. Protein product: CASSPPSSYEQYF.

With respect to this clone: This same CDR3 is encoded by further DNA sequences in the sample. This sequence joins TRBV5-1 and TRBJ2-7; D not certain. CDR3 length: 12 residues. Germline V CDR1 and CDR2: SGHRS, YFSETQ. Trimming cost V 0 bases and J 7 bases, with 8 bases left between them. The chain's CDR3 is CASSLDRYEQYF. The CDR3 bases are TGCGCCAGCAGCTTGGATCGGTATGAGCAGTACTTC.

The V gene is TRBV4-1, the J gene TRBJ2-2; 7 nucleotides agree with TRBD1. Germline CDR1 reads MGHRA; CDR2 reads YSYEKL. V was pared by 4 bases and J by 3 bases, with 8 bases of the junction left unmatched. This CDR3 is 16 amino acids long. CDR3 nucleotides: TGCGCCAGCAGCCTAGAGACAGGGTCCTACACCGGGGAGCTGTTTTTT. Translating gives CASSLETGSYTGELFF.

The chain employs TRBV6-2 or TRBV6-3 and TRBJ2-1; D may be TRBD2 (6 bases). The CDR3 contains 13 residues. The V end was cut by 6 bases, the J end by 5 bases, with 11 bases between. Germline V gives CDR1 MNHEY, CDR2 SVGEGT. The DNA for the CDR3 is TGTGCCAGCAGCAACCGACTAGACAATGAGCAGTTCTTC. It codes for CASSNRLDNEQFF.

The CDR3 sequence: CASSPRPPATNEKLFF. The CDR3 DNA reads TGTGCCAGCAGCCCTAGACCCCCTGCAACTAATGAAAAACTGTTTTTT. This chain connects TRBV7-2 to TRBJ1-4; no firm D call. The CDR3 loop spans 16 amino acids. Germline-derived CDR1 and CDR2 are SGHTA and FQGNSA. Trimming took off 5 bases at V and 0 bases at J, with 13 bases between the two ends.

The chain employs TRBV10-3 and TRBJ1-1, with 9 bases fitting TRBD1. The CDR3 extends over 15 amino acids. Germline assignment: CDR1 ENHRY and CDR2 SYGVKD. Trimming removed 4 bases from V and 5 bases from J; junction bases left unmatched: 8. The CDR3 loop reads CAISVDRGRGTEAFF. CDR3 DNA sequence: TGTGCCATCAGTGTGGACAGGGGAAGGGGGACTGAAGCTTTCTTT.

This chain links TRBV27 with TRBJ1-2, with 8 bases fitting TRBD1. This CDR3 comprises 14 residues. V gave up 2 bases and J gave up 3 bases; unmatched junction bases: 2. Looked up from germline, CDR1 is MNHEY and CDR2 is SMNVEV (reference sequence). DNA for the CDR3: TGTGCCAGCAGTTTAGACAGGGGAGACTATGGCTACACCTTC. It codes for CASSLDRGDYGYTF.

The chain links TRBV6-5 to TRBJ1-6, with D uncertain. The germline CDR1 and CDR2 sequences are MNHEY and SVGAGI. This CDR3 is 14 amino acids long. Trimming stripped 6 bases from V and 1 base from J, with 7 bases between. The CDR3 spells CASRARSYNSPLHF. CDR3 bases: TGTGCCAGCAGAGCACGGTCCTATAATTCACCCCTCCACTTT.

The chain recombines TRBV9 with TRBJ1-4; D is unresolved. The CDR3 contains 14 residues. V was shortened by 0 bases and J by 5 bases, with 8 bases between the two germline ends. CDR1 SGDLS and CDR2 YYNGEE come from the germline V gene. The CDR3 DNA reads as TGTGCCAGCAGCGTAGGAGGGCTGAATGAAAAACTGTTTTTT. Translating gives CASSVGGLNEKLFF.